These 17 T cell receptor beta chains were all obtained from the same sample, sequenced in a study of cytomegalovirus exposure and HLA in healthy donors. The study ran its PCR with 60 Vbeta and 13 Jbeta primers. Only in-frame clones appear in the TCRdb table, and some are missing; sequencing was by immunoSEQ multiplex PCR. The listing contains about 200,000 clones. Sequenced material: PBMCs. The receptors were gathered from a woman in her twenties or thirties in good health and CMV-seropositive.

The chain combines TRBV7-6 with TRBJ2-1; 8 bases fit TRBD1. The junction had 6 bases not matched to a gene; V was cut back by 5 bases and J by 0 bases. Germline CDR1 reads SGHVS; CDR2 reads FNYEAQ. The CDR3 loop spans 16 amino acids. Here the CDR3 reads CASSTNRGSSYNEQFF. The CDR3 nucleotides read TGTGCCAGCAGCACAAACAGGGGGTCCTCCTACAATGAGCAGTTCTTC.

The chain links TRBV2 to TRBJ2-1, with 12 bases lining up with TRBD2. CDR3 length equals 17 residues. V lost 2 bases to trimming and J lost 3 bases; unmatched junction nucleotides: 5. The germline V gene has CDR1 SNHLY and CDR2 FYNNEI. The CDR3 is CASSEPKLAGGYNEQFF. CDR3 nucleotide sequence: TGTGCCAGCAGTGAACCCAAACTAGCGGGAGGCTACAATGAGCAGTTCTTC.

The CDR3 protein is CASSPPVIEVGTEAFF. Here the CDR3 DNA reads TGTGCCAGCTCACCACCGGTTATTGAGGTTGGGACTGAAGCTTTCTTT. The genes are TRBV18 and TRBJ1-1; D is uncertain. CDR1 and CDR2 from the germline V gene are KGHSH and LQKENI. V was clipped by 0 bases and J by 5 bases, with 16 bases between them. This CDR3 region has 16 residues.

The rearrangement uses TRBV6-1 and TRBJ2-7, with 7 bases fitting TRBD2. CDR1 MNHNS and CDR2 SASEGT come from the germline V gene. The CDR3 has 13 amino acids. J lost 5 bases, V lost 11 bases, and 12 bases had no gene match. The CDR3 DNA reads TGTGCCGCCCGAGGGAGGGCCACGCACGAGCAGTACTTC. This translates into CAARGRATHEQYF.

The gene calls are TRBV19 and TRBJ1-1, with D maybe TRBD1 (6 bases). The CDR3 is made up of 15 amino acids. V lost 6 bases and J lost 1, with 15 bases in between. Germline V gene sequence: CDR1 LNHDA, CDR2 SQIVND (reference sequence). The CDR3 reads CASRSIGQPNTEAFF. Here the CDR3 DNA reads TGTGCCAGTAGATCGATAGGACAGCCGAACACTGAAGCTTTCTTT.

The CDR3 loop reads CASRVSGFSGNTIYF. The CDR3 DNA is TGTGCCAGCAGGGTATCGGGATTCTCTGGAAACACCATATATTTT. The chain is built from TRBV2 and TRBJ1-3; D uncertain. V shed 6 bases and J shed 0 bases, with 12 bases lying between them. This CDR3 has 15 residues. Germline values: CDR1 SNHLY, CDR2 FYNNEI.

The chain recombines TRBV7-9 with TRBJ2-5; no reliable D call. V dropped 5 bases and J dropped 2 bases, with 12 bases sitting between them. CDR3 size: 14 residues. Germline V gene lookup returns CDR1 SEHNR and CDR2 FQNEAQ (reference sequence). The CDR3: CASSPQALQETQYF. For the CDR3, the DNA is TGTGCCAGCAGCCCCCAAGCGTTACAAGAGACCCAGTACTTC.

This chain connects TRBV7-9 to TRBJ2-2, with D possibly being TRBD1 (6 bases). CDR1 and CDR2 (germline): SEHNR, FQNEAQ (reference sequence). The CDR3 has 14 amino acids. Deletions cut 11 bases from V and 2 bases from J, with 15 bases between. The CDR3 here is CAQGSRLNTGELFF. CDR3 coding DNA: TGTGCCCAGGGGTCCCGACTTAACACCGGGGAGCTGTTTTTT.

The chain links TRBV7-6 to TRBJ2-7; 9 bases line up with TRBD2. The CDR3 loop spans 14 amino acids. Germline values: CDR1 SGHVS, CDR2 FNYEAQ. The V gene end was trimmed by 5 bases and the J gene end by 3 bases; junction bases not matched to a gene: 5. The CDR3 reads CASSRVAGDYEQYF. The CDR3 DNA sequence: TGTGCCAGCAGCCGAGTAGCGGGAGACTACGAGCAGTACTTC.

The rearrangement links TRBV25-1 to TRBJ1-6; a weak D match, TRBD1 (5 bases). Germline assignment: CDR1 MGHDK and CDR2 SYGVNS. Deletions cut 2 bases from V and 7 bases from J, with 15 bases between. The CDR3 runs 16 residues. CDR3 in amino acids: CASSELKGARNSPLHF. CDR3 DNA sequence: TGTGCCAGCAGTGAACTTAAAGGGGCACGGAATTCACCCCTCCACTTT. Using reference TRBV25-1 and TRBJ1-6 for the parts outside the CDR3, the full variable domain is EADIYQTPRYLVIGTGKKITLECSQTMGHDKMYWYQQDPGMELHLIHYSYGVNSTEKGDLSSESTVSRIRTEHFPLTLESARPSHTSQYLCASSELKGARNSPLHFGNGTRLTVT.

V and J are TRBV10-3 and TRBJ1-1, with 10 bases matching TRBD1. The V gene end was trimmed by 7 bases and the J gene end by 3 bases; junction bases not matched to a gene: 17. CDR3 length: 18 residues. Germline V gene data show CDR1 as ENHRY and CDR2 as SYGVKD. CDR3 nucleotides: TGTGCCATCAACCCGGGACAGGGGTTTGAAGGACACTACACTGAAGCTTTCTTT. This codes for CAINPGQGFEGHYTEAFF.

The CDR3 sequence is CAIETGRVNTEAFF. For the CDR3, the DNA is TGTGCCATCGAAACCGGGAGAGTGAACACTGAAGCTTTCTTT. The chain recombines TRBV2 with TRBJ1-1; D is unresolved. The CDR3 consists of 14 residues. Germline CDR1 SNHLY, CDR2 FYNNEI. The V gene lost 10 bases and the J gene lost 0 bases, with 15 bases spanning the gap.

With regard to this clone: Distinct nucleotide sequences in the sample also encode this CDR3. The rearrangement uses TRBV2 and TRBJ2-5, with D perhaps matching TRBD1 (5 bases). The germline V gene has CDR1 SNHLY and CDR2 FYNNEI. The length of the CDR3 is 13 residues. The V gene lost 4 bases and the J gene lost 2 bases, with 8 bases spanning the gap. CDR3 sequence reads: CASSGAGQETQYF. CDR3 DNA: TGTGCCAGCAGTGGCGCAGGGCAAGAGACCCAGTACTTC.

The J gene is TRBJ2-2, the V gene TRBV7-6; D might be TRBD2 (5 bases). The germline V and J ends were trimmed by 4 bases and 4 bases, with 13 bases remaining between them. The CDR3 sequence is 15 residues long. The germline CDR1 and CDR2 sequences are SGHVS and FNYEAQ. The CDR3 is CASSSRGVGTGELFF. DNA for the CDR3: TGTGCCAGCAGCTCCCGGGGTGTGGGCACCGGGGAGCTGTTTTTT.

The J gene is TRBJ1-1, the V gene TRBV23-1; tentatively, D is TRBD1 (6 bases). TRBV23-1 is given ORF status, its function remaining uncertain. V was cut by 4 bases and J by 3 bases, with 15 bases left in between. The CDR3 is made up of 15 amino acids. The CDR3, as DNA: TGCGCCAGCAGTCGCCGAGAGGGGGTACACACTGAAGCTTTCTTT. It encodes CASSRREGVHTEAFF.

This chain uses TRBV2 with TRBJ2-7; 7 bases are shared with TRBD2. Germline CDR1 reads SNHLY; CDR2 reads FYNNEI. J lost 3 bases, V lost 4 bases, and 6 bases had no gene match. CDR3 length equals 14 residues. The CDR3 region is CASSGGGDYYEQYF. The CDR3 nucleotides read TGTGCCAGCAGTGGGGGCGGGGACTACTACGAGCAGTACTTC.

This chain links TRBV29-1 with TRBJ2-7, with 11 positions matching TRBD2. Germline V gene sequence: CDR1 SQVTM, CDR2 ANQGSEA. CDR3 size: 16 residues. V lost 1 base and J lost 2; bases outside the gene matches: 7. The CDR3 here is CSVEAGTSGPPYEQYF. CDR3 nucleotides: TGCAGCGTTGAAGCTGGGACTAGCGGTCCCCCCTACGAGCAGTACTTC.